The clone carrying this TCR beta chain was observed a few times. No antigen is known for it. Time point denoted: persistent/refractory GD, antithyroid drugs over 5 years with positive TRAb. Extracted PBMC RNA gave rise to the TCR library. The data were obtained in a study of regulatory T cells in long-lasting Graves disease. Findings and limits, study-wide: Favored usage of TRBV28, TRBJ1-2 and TRBJ2-5 was recorded in persistent disease.

Construction of the TCR beta libraries employed iRepertoire HTBI primers in conjunction with Arm-PCR of CDR3 regions. From the multiplex PCR reads, TCRdb called clonotypes with MiXCR, one entry per CDR3 protein. Of 600,000 to 850,000 distinct CDR3 sequences listed, approximately 31% are singletons. The CDR3 extends over 15 amino acids. With 4 bases clipped from V and 3 bases from J, the junction kept 5 bases outside the gene matches. Germline values: CDR1 MDHEN, CDR2 SYDVKM. The sequence was collected from a female donor with Graves disease. J is TRBJ1-2 and V is TRBV28, with 10 bases matching TRBD1. The specimen was peripheral blood mononuclear cells (PBMCs), collected when the disease was refractory, from a patient treated with antithyroid drugs. CDR3 nucleotide sequence: TGTGCCAGCAGTTCCCGGGACAGGGGCTACTATGGCTACACCTTC. Translating gives CASSSRDRGYYGYTF.